The 19 T cell receptor beta chains below come from one sample, sequenced in a study of T cell repertoires in cytomegalovirus infection. These receptors' targets are unknown. TCRdb processed the reads anew with MiXCR; each CDR3 protein has one entry. The data hold some 800,000 distinct CDR3 sequences, with 32% observed a single time. The sample consisted of cultured CD8+ T cells from PBMCs, taken from culture after CMV antigen stimulation. The receptor source for this set is a human donor in good health (CMV status not recorded). Some clones in this sample may be carry-over from other donors' samples.

The rearrangement links TRBV7-9 to TRBJ2-5; no definite D call. The CDR3 consists of 11 residues. Between the trimmed V and J ends, which lost 3 bases and 6 bases, there was a span of 5 bases. The germline V gene encodes CDR1 SEHNR and CDR2 FQNEAQ (reference sequence). As DNA, the CDR3 is TGTGCCAGCAGCTTTGGAAAGACCCAGTACTTC. Its translation is CASSFGKTQYF.

The rearrangement links TRBV14 to TRBJ2-1; no firm D call. Germline V CDR1 and CDR2: SGHDN, FVKESK. The CDR3 is 17 residues long. The germline V and J ends were trimmed by 0 bases and 6 bases, with 18 bases remaining between them. The CDR3 spells CASSQESPASFRNEQFF. DNA for the CDR3: TGTGCCAGCAGCCAAGAAAGTCCTGCCTCGTTTCGCAATGAGCAGTTCTTC.

The chain joins TRBV27 to TRBJ2-2, with 7 bases lining up with TRBD2. This CDR3 has 18 residues. Germline V gene lookup returns CDR1 MNHEY and CDR2 SMNVEV (reference sequence). V was clipped by 5 bases and J by 2 bases; unmatched bases: 14. The CDR3 loop is CASSIPGRGGLNTGELFF. CDR3 coding DNA: TGTGCCAGCAGTATCCCGGGACGCGGGGGTCTTAACACCGGGGAGCTGTTTTTT.

The chain employs TRBV27 and TRBJ1-2, with unresolved D. The CDR3 runs 14 residues. V shed 5 bases and J shed 3 bases, with 13 bases lying between them. CDR1 is MNHEY, CDR2 SMNVEV, per germline (reference sequence). In nucleotides, the CDR3 is TGTGCCAGCAGTCCCAACATAAGGGACTATGGCTACACCTTC. It yields the protein CASSPNIRDYGYTF.

This clonotype came up a few times. The V call is TRBV27, the J call TRBJ2-1; no clear D gene. V was trimmed by 6 bases and J by 4 bases, leaving 7 bases between them. The germline CDR1 and CDR2 sequences are MNHEY and SMNVEV (reference sequence). This CDR3 spans 12 amino acids. The CDR3 reads CASSKNYNEQFF. In nucleotides, the CDR3 is TGTGCCAGCAGCAAAAATTACAATGAGCAGTTCTTC.

This clonotype was found a few times. The chain links TRBV6-2 or TRBV6-3 to TRBJ1-5; no definite D call. The germline CDR1 and CDR2 sequences are MNHEY and SVGEGT. Trimming took 0 bases from V and 6 from J, leaving 6 bases between them. This CDR3 is built from 13 residues. The CDR3 bases are TGTGCCAGCAGTTACTCGTTTGTTCAGCCCCAGCATTTT. This gives the protein CASSYSFVQPQHF.

V is TRBV7-9 and J is TRBJ1-1; D is ambiguous. Germline CDR1 SEHNR, CDR2 FQNEAQ (reference sequence). CDR3 size: 14 residues. Trimming removed 5 bases at V and 1 base at J, with 11 bases between. DNA of the CDR3: TGTGCCAGCAGCCCCGGATCTCGGAACACTGAAGCTTTCTTT. Translating it yields CASSPGSRNTEAFF.

The chain links TRBV27 to TRBJ1-5; TRBD1 agrees at 7 bases. Germline values: CDR1 MNHEY, CDR2 SMNVEV (reference sequence). The CDR3 runs 14 residues. The V gene end was trimmed by 5 bases and the J gene end by 6 bases; junction bases not matched to a gene: 7. CDR3 sequence: CASSLGQSGQPQHF. CDR3 coding DNA: TGTGCCAGCAGTCTGGGACAGTCGGGTCAGCCCCAGCATTTT.

This clonotype was observed once. The CDR3 region is CASSQTGRAGELFF. CDR3 bases: TGTGCCAGTAGTCAGACAGGGAGGGCCGGGGAGCTGTTTTTT. The rearrangement links TRBV19 to TRBJ2-2; tentatively, D is TRBD1 or TRBD2 (7 bases each). V was shortened by 5 bases and J by 6 bases, with 13 bases between the two germline ends. CDR1 and CDR2 from the germline V gene are LNHDA and SQIVND (reference sequence). The length of the CDR3 is 14 residues.

The CDR3, as DNA: TGCGCCAGCAGCCAAGTCCCCGTAACAGGGGGTGAGCAGTACTTC. Protein: CASSQVPVTGGEQYF. The rearrangement uses TRBV4-1 and TRBJ2-7, with 8 bases that match TRBD1. Germline V gene sequence: CDR1 MGHRA, CDR2 YSYEKL. The CDR3 is made up of 15 amino acids. J lost 7 bases, V lost 1 base, and 9 bases had no gene match.

With regard to this clonotype: A much larger clone is a single base away; this may be a read error. The rearrangement joins TRBV7-9 to TRBJ1-4; D ambiguous. Germline V gene sequence: CDR1 SEHNR, CDR2 FQNEAQ (reference sequence). The CDR3 covers 14 residues. CDR3 in amino acids: CVSSFNRENEKLFF. The CDR3 region has the DNA TGTGTCAGCAGCTTTAATAGGGAGAATGAAAAACTGTTTTTT.

This clonotype has a handful of counts. This chain joins TRBV7-9 and TRBJ1-2; perhaps TRBD1 as D (6 bases). V lost 5 bases, J lost 0 bases, and 16 bases lay in between. The CDR3 contains 16 residues. Germline loops: CDR1 SEHNR, CDR2 FQNEAQ (reference sequence). The CDR3 loop reads CASSVTGQPANYGYTF. In DNA, the CDR3 is TGTGCCAGCAGCGTAACGGGACAACCAGCTAACTATGGCTACACCTTC.

V usage is TRBV3-1 and J usage is TRBJ2-7, with 8 bases fitting TRBD2. Germline V gene lookup returns CDR1 LGHDT and CDR2 YNNKEL (reference sequence). The CDR3 is 17 residues long. V lost 0 bases and J lost 5; bases outside the gene matches: 12. CDR3 protein: CASSQDPSGGGSHEQYF. The CDR3 region has the DNA TGTGCCAGCAGCCAAGACCCCTCCGGGGGGGGGTCTCACGAGCAGTACTTC.

V gene TRBV23-1 combines with J gene TRBJ2-3; TRBD2 matches 10 bases. TRBV23-1 carries the ORF label, with uncertain function. This CDR3 is built from 18 residues. After removal of 4 bases from V and 8 bases from J, the junction contained 18 bases not matched to a gene. The CDR3 DNA sequence: TGCGCCAGCAGTCCCATACCGAAGACTAGCGGGTGGGCAGGTACGCAGTATTTT. The encoded protein is CASSPIPKTSGWAGTQYF.

The V call is TRBV20-1, the J call TRBJ2-1, with 13 bases aligning to TRBD2. The trim removed 7 bases at V and 0 bases at J, leaving 18 bases unmatched. CDR3 length: 20 residues. CDR1 DFQATT and CDR2 SNEGSKA come from the germline V gene (reference sequence). The CDR3: CSVTRILGTSGVFSYNEQFF. Written as DNA, the CDR3 is TGCAGTGTCACAAGGATCCTAGGGACTAGCGGGGTCTTCTCCTACAATGAGCAGTTCTTC.

The chain uses TRBV5-1 and TRBJ2-3, with a weak D call TRBD1 (6 bases). The CDR3 runs 18 residues. Germline V gene sequence: CDR1 SGHRS, CDR2 YFSETQ. V shed 1 base and J shed 8 bases, with 26 bases lying between them. The CDR3 loop reads CASSLKIGMTGRQGTQYF. CDR3 DNA sequence: TGCGCCAGCAGCTTGAAGATAGGAATGACAGGTCGCCAGGGTACGCAGTATTTT.

This clonotype showed up just a few times. The V and J genes are TRBV7-4 and TRBJ1-1; TRBD1 aligns across 10 bases. Germline lookup yields CDR1 SGHVT and CDR2 SQSDAQ. This CDR3 has 15 amino acids. V was clipped by 6 bases and J by 0 bases; unmatched bases: 4. The CDR3 reads CASRGTGDLNTEAFF. The DNA for the CDR3 is TGTGCCAGCAGGGGGACAGGGGATTTGAACACTGAAGCTTTCTTT.

V and J are TRBV6-2 or TRBV6-3 and TRBJ1-1; perhaps TRBD1 as D (5 bases). V was pared by 3 bases and J by 5 bases, with 16 bases between. CDR1 is MNHEY and CDR2 is SVGEGT in the germline V gene. This CDR3 is 15 amino acids long. CDR3 sequence reads: CASSYGTTGGTEAFF. DNA for the CDR3: TGTGCCAGCAGTTATGGGACCACCGGGGGAACTGAAGCTTTCTTT.

This sequence joins TRBV28 and TRBJ2-7, with TRBD1 identical over 7 bases. Losses at the gene ends were 3 bases for V and 6 bases for J; bases not matched to a gene: 8. There are 14 residues in the CDR3. CDR1 MDHEN and CDR2 SYDVKM come from the germline V gene. The CDR3 DNA reads as TGTGCCAGCAGTTTGGTCGAGGGGGCAGTCGAGCAGTACGTC. This codes for CASSLVEGAVEQYV.